What follows are 20 T cell receptor beta chains derived from one specimen sequenced in a study of T cell responses to AZD1222 COVID-19 vaccine. Repertoires were generated with immunoSEQ multiplex PCR, while TCRdb's copy carries only in-frame clones and drops some. The table includes 150,000 to 200,000 clones, around 88% detected once. The specimen was peripheral blood, collected 28 days after the second AZD1222 dose. The receptors come from an adult who received the AZD1222 COVID-19 vaccine.

This clone appeared a single time. The gene calls are TRBV19 and TRBJ1-6; D remains ambiguous. In germline, CDR1 is LNHDA, CDR2 SQIVND (reference sequence). The V gene lost 7 bases and the J gene lost 7 bases, with 11 bases spanning the gap. This CDR3 is built from 13 residues. CDR3 in amino acids: CASTKSGNSPLHF. CDR3 DNA sequence: TGTGCCAGTACGAAGTCTGGGAATTCACCCCTCCACTTT. The full variable domain, in which reference TRBV19 and TRBJ1-6 provide the parts outside the CDR3, is DGGITQSPKYLFRKEGQNVTLSCEQNLNHDAMYWYRQDPGQGLRLIYYSQIVNDFQKGDIAEGYSVSREKKESFPLTVTSAQKNPTAFYLCASTKSGNSPLHFGNGTRLTVT.

The chain employs TRBV6-5 and TRBJ2-7; D gene uncertain. The ends were cut back, 7 bases at V and 0 bases at J, with 10 bases in the middle. CDR3 length: 13 amino acids. In germline, CDR1 is MNHEY, CDR2 SVGAGI. CDR3 amino acids: CASTTASSYEQYF. DNA of the CDR3: TGTGCCAGCACGACCGCTAGCTCCTACGAGCAGTACTTC.

The chain combines TRBV30 with TRBJ2-1, with TRBD2 matching 13 bases. V lost 4 bases to trimming and J lost 9 bases; unmatched junction nucleotides: 12. This CDR3 is 16 amino acids long. The germline CDR1 and CDR2 sequences are GTSNPN and SVGIG (reference sequence). In nucleotides, the CDR3 is TGTGCCTGGACCCCCCCACTAGCGGGGGGGCCGAGTGAGCAGTTCTTC. As protein: CAWTPPLAGGPSEQFF. The full variable domain, in which reference TRBV30 and TRBJ2-1 provide the parts outside the CDR3, is SQTIHQWPATLVQPVGSPLSLECTVEGTSNPNLYWYRQAAGRGLQLLFYSVGIGQISSEVPQNLSASRPQDRQFILSSKKLLLSDSGFYLCAWTPPLAGGPSEQFFGPGTRLTVL.

The CDR3 loop reads CASSLETGSNSPLHF. CDR3 DNA: TGCGCCAGCAGCTTGGAGACAGGGTCTAATTCACCCCTCCACTTT. The V gene is TRBV5-1, the J gene TRBJ1-6; 7 nucleotides align to TRBD1. The CDR3 runs to 15 residues. V was clipped by 0 bases and J by 6 bases; unmatched bases: 3. In germline, CDR1 is SGHRS, CDR2 YFSETQ.

The V and J genes are TRBV19 and TRBJ1-6, with 7 bases matching TRBD1. After removal of 6 bases from V and 9 bases from J, the junction contained 5 bases not matched to a gene. The CDR3 spans 13 residues. Per germline, CDR1 LNHDA and CDR2 SQIVND (reference sequence). The CDR3 here is CASSDRVGSPLHF. DNA of the CDR3: TGTGCCAGTAGCGACAGGGTAGGTTCACCCCTCCACTTT. The full variable domain, its missing parts supplied by reference TRBV19 and TRBJ1-6, is DGGITQSPKYLFRKEGQNVTLSCEQNLNHDAMYWYRQDPGQGLRLIYYSQIVNDFQKGDIAEGYSVSREKKESFPLTVTSAQKNPTAFYLCASSDRVGSPLHFGNGTRLTVT.

The V and J genes are TRBV6-5 and TRBJ1-6; D uncertain. The V gene lost 0 bases and the J gene lost 3 bases, with 9 bases spanning the gap. In germline, CDR1 is MNHEY, CDR2 SVGAGI. The CDR3 extends over 16 amino acids. Here the CDR3 reads CASSYSAGIYNSPLHF. DNA for the CDR3: TGTGCCAGCAGTTACTCAGCGGGGATCTATAATTCACCCCTCCACTTT.

This clone was counted a few times. This chain uses TRBV29-1 with TRBJ1-1; D is undetermined. Per the germline V gene, CDR1 is SQVTM and CDR2 is ANQGSEA. V gave up 0 bases and J gave up 5 bases, with 10 bases separating them. CDR3 size: 13 residues. In DNA, the CDR3 is TGCAGCGTTGAAGATCGGGGAGGGACTGAAGCTTTCTTT. Amino acids: CSVEDRGGTEAFF.

In the case of this clone: This sample also contains other DNA sequences that code for the same CDR3. The chain combines TRBV7-6 with TRBJ1-3; no clear D gene. V was trimmed by 1 base and J by 1 base, leaving 5 bases between them. This CDR3 comprises 14 residues. The germline gives CDR1 SGHVS, CDR2 FNYEAQ. The CDR3 region is CASSLGGSGNTIYF. In nucleotides, the CDR3 is TGTGCCAGCAGCTTAGGGGGATCTGGAAACACCATATATTTT. Drawing the rest from reference TRBV7-6 and TRBJ1-3, the complete variable domain is GAGVSQSPRYKVTKRGQDVALRCDPISGHVSLYWYRQALGQGPEFLTYFNYEAQQDKSGLPNDRFSAERPEGSISTLTIQRTEQRDSAMYRCASSLGGSGNTIYFGEGSWLTVV.

This clone has only a few counts. The chain employs TRBV30 and TRBJ2-7; D is perhaps TRBD1 (6 bases). The CDR3 contains 15 residues. V lost 3 bases, J lost 5 bases, and 20 bases lay in between. From germline, CDR1 is GTSNPN and CDR2 SVGIG (reference sequence). This CDR3 is CAWRSGPRGVHEQYF. The CDR3 DNA follows: TGTGCCTGGAGATCCGGCCCCAGGGGCGTCCACGAGCAGTACTTC. Based on the CDR3 plus reference TRBV30 and TRBJ2-7, the full variable domain is SQTIHQWPATLVQPVGSPLSLECTVEGTSNPNLYWYRQAAGRGLQLLFYSVGIGQISSEVPQNLSASRPQDRQFILSSKKLLLSDSGFYLCAWRSGPRGVHEQYFGPGTRLTVT.

The chain joins TRBV12-3 or TRBV12-4 to TRBJ2-1; the D is unclear. The CDR3 runs to 13 residues. The V gene lost 6 bases and the J gene lost 3 bases, with 9 bases spanning the gap. Here the CDR3 DNA reads TGTGCCAGCAGCACAACAGACTACAATGAGCAGTTCTTC. This gives the protein CASSTTDYNEQFF.

The chain links TRBV7-6 to TRBJ1-6; 10 bases agree with TRBD1. The CDR3 spans 17 residues. CDR1 is SGHVS and CDR2 is FNYEAQ in the germline V gene. V was pared by 1 base and J by 8 bases, with 8 bases of the junction left unmatched. The CDR3 loop is CASSLENRDRGYSPLHF. As DNA, the CDR3 is TGTGCCAGCAGCTTAGAAAATCGGGACAGGGGTTATTCACCCCTCCACTTT.

This chain connects TRBV5-4 to TRBJ1-1; 8 bases align to TRBD1. CDR3 length: 13 amino acids. Germline V gives CDR1 SGHNT, CDR2 YYREEE (reference sequence). V lost 10 bases, J lost 3 bases, and 8 bases stayed unmatched. The CDR3 here is CAGSLDRDTEAFF. The DNA of the CDR3 is TGTGCCGGATCTCTGGACAGGGACACTGAAGCTTTCTTT.

The rearrangement uses TRBV5-6 and TRBJ2-1; 7 bases line up with TRBD2. V gave up 4 bases and J gave up 2 bases; unmatched junction bases: 9. The CDR3 length is 16 residues. Germline V gives CDR1 SGHDT, CDR2 YYEEEE. The CDR3 sequence: CASSAGGGTAYNEQFF. DNA for the CDR3: TGTGCCAGCAGCGCTGGGGGGGGTACCGCCTACAATGAGCAGTTCTTC.

This clone came up once. This rearrangement joins TRBV25-1 to TRBJ2-7; D remains ambiguous. Germline CDR1 reads MGHDK; CDR2 reads SYGVNS. The CDR3 has 14 residues. Trimming pared 8 bases from V and 3 bases from J, leaving 17 bases between. The CDR3 DNA is TGTGCCAGCTCCCCTCAGCCCCATAGCTACGAGCAGTACTTC. Encoded protein: CASSPQPHSYEQYF.

The V gene is TRBV7-7, the J gene TRBJ1-4; TRBD1 agrees at 7 bases. Germline V lookup: CDR1 SSHAT, CDR2 FNYEAQ (reference sequence). Germline trimming cut 2 bases from V and 7 bases from J; bases unmatched to any gene: 7. The CDR3 totals 15 residues. The DNA of the CDR3 is TGTGCCAGCAGCTTAAAGGGACAGAGTTTTGAAAAACTGTTTTTT. It is translated as CASSLKGQSFEKLFF.

V and J are TRBV2 and TRBJ1-3, with D possibly matching TRBD1 (6 bases). V lost 8 bases, J lost 0 bases, and 20 bases lay in between. Germline CDR1 SNHLY, CDR2 FYNNEI. This CDR3 contains 17 residues. CDR3 nucleotides: TGTGCCAGCTATCTTACCGGAGGGGGATCCTCTGGAAACACCATATATTTT. Residues: CASYLTGGGSSGNTIYF.

The chain uses TRBV18 and TRBJ1-6, with D unresolved. Germline V lookup: CDR1 KGHSH, CDR2 LQKENI. V was trimmed by 5 bases and J by 7 bases, leaving 6 bases between them. The CDR3 covers 12 residues. CDR3 sequence: CASSLRNSPLHF. The DNA for the CDR3 is TGTGCCAGCTCATTGCGGAATTCACCCCTCCACTTT.

The chain employs TRBV5-6 and TRBJ2-2; D may be TRBD1 (5 bases). Between the trimmed V and J ends, which lost 1 base and 7 bases, there was a span of 11 bases. The CDR3 totals 14 residues. The germline V gene encodes CDR1 SGHDT and CDR2 YYEEEE. Written as DNA, the CDR3 is TGTGCCAGCAGCTTGCGGCAGGGCGGCGGGGAGCTGTTTTTT. Its translation: CASSLRQGGGELFF.

DNA of the CDR3: TGTGCCAGCAGCGAAAGGGGCGTGGCGGGGAACACCGGGGAGCTGTTTTTT. Protein sequence: CASSERGVAGNTGELFF. V gene TRBV21-1 combines with J gene TRBJ2-2. TRBV21-1 is given as a pseudogene. There are 17 residues in the CDR3.

The chain couples TRBV4-3 to TRBJ1-2; D perhaps matches TRBD1 (5 bases). V gave up 1 base and J gave up 0 bases, with 6 bases separating them. The V gene's germline CDR1 is LGHNA and CDR2 YSLEER. There are 14 residues in the CDR3. The CDR3: CASSQGGANYGYTF. The CDR3 DNA sequence: TGCGCCAGCAGCCAAGGGGGGGCTAACTATGGCTACACCTTC.